This T cell receptor (beta chain) was identified during a study of shared clonotypes between healthy human individuals. Looking at the study overall: Researchers drew samples from a couple of women and three men aged 18 to 49.

This clone is a singleton in its sample. Its target is unknown. Findings of the study overall: Sharing across four donors was highest in naive CD4 (about 5%) and lowest in memory CD8 (0.4%).

Original handling: Junction-only sequences produced by ImmunoSEQ had no quality scores, so filtering differed. TCRdb's copy holds only in-frame clones and misses some; the assay was immunoSEQ multiplex PCR. That table gives V, J and clone size, and the DNA gave D and trimming. Altogether around 2,100,000 clones are present, approximately 94% being singletons, with the ten largest covering more than 0.9%. Germline V lookup: CDR1 LNHDA, CDR2 SQIVND (reference sequence). This CDR3 contains 13 residues. V was shortened by 6 bases and J by 4 bases, with 11 bases between the two germline ends. Naive CD8 cells lacked CD45RO, underwent positive selection for CCR7 and left out terminally differentiated effector memory CD45RA+ cells. Healthy HIV-negative adults with no recent acute infections or vaccinations were recruited as donors.

This sequence originates from a man in his late teens or twenties in good health. This chain uses TRBV19 with TRBJ2-3; the D gene is possibly TRBD2 (5 bases). The sequenced sample was naive CD8+ T cells sorted from blood. For the CDR3, the DNA is TGTGCCAGTAGCTTGGAGAGGGCAGATACGCAGTATTTT. Its translation: CASSLERADTQYF.